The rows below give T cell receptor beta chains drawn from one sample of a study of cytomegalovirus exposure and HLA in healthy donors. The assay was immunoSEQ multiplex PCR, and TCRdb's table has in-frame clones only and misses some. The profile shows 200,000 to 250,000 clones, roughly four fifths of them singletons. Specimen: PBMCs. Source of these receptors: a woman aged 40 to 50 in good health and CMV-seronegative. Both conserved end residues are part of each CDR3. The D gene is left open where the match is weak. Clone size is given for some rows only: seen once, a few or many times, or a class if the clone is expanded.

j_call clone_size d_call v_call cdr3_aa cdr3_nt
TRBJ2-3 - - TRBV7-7 CASSLGLEHTDTQYF TGTGCCAGCAGCTTAGGACTAGAACACACAGATACGCAGTATTTT
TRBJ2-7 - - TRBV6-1 CASTRTILRLNEQYF TGTGCCAGCACCAGAACTATTCTGAGGTTGAACGAGCAGTACTTC
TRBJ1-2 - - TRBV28 CASSRVGYTF TGTGCCAGCAGTCGGGTCGGCTACACCTTC
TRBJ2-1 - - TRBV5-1 CASSGGGAYNEQFF TGCGCCAGCAGCGGGGGGGGCGCCTACAATGAGCAGTTCTTC
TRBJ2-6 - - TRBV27 CASSVTGANVLTF TGTGCCAGCAGCGTAACTGGGGCCAACGTCCTGACTTTC
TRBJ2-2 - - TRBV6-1 CASSEGGVTGELFF TGTGCCAGCAGTGAAGGGGGGGTCACCGGGGAGCTGTTTTTT
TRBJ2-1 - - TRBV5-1 CASSLALAGSYNEQFF TGCGCCAGCAGCTTGGCCCTGGCAGGTTCCTACAATGAGCAGTTCTTC
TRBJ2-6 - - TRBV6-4 CASSVEFSGANVLTF TGTGCCAGCAGTGTTGAGTTCTCTGGGGCCAACGTCCTGACTTTC
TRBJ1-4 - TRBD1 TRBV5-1 CASSLDAGTGIEKLFF TGCGCCAGCAGCTTGGACGCCGGGACAGGGATTGAAAAACTGTTTTTT
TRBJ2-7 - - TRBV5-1 CASSLSERDEQYF TGCGCCAGCAGCTTGTCGGAGAGGGATGAGCAGTACTTC
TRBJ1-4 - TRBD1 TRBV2 CASSAWTGGGEKLFF TGTGCCAGCAGTGCGTGGACAGGGGGCGGCGAAAAACTGTTTTTT
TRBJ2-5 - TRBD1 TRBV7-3 CASSPGQEETQYF TGTGCCAGCAGCCCGGGACAGGAAGAGACCCAGTACTTC
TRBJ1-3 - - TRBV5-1 CASSRTGGNTIYF TGCGCCAGCAGCCGGACTGGGGGAAACACCATATATTTT
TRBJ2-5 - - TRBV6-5 CASSYLGGTQYF TGTGCCAGCAGTTACTTGGGGGGGACCCAGTACTTC
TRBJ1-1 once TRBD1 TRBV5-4 CASSWTGGNTEAFF TGTGCCAGCAGCTGGACAGGGGGGAACACTGAAGCTTTCTTT
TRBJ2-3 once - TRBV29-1 CSGKKLASSTDTQYF TGCAGCGGTAAAAAATTAGCGTCTAGCACAGATACGCAGTATTTT
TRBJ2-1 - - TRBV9 CASSGTPVSGNEQFF TGTGCCAGCTCAGGGACGCCTGTTAGCGGCAATGAGCAGTTCTTC
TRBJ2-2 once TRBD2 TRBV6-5 CASSRLSGSLGELFF TGTGCCAGCAGCCGTCTAAGCGGGAGTCTCGGGGAGCTGTTTTTT
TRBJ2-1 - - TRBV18 CASSPGNYNEQFF TGTGCCAGCTCACCCGGGAACTACAATGAGCAGTTCTTC
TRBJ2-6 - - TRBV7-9 CASSFEQTGRSGANVLTF TGTGCCAGCAGCTTTGAGCAGACAGGACGCTCTGGGGCCAACGTCCTGACTTTC
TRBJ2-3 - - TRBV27 CASSRATGYDTDTQYF TGTGCCAGCAGCCGCGCAACAGGGTATGACACAGATACGCAGTATTTT
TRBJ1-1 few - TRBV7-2 CASRVQGLNTEAFF TGTGCCAGCAGAGTGCAGGGGTTGAACACTGAAGCTTTCTTT
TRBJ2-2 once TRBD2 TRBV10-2 CASTGTSGSINTGELFF TGCGCCAGCACTGGGACTAGCGGGAGTATAAACACCGGGGAGCTGTTTTTT
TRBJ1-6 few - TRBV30 CAWSWGAGNSPLHF TGTGCCTGGAGCTGGGGAGCGGGGAATTCACCCCTCCACTTT
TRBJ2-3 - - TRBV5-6 CASSLRLGEFMNTQYF TGTGCCAGCAGCTTGAGACTAGGAGAGTTTATGAATACGCAGTATTTT
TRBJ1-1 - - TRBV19 CASSIMGGNTEAFF TGTGCCAGTAGTATAATGGGAGGGAACACTGAAGCTTTCTTT
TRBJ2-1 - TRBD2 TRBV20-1 CSAKAGGEQFF TGCAGTGCTAAAGCGGGAGGTGAGCAGTTCTTC
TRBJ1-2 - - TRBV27 CASSLGVGNYGYTF TGTGCCAGCAGTTTGGGAGTCGGGAACTATGGCTACACCTTC
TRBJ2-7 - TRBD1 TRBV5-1 CASSLRQGDLSEQYF TGCGCCAGCAGCTTGAGACAGGGGGACCTCTCCGAGCAGTACTTC
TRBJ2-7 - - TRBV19 CASSIGGPGYEQYF TGTGCCAGTAGTATTGGAGGGCCTGGATACGAGCAGTACTTC
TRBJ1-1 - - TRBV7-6 CASSPPGVNTEAFF TGTGCCAGCAGCCCCCCAGGGGTTAACACTGAAGCTTTCTTT
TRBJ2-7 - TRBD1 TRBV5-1 CASSLGQGMDEQYF TGCGCCAGCAGCTTGGGACAGGGAATGGACGAGCAGTACTTC
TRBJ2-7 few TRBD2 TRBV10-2 CASTDLAGSYEQYF TGCGCCAGCACCGATCTAGCGGGATCCTACGAGCAGTACTTC
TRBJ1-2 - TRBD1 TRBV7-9 CASSPGQGLDYGYTF TGTGCCAGCAGCCCGGGACAGGGCCTCGACTATGGCTACACCTTC
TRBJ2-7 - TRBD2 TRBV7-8 CASSAGDYEQYF TGTGCCAGCAGCGCGGGGGACTACGAGCAGTACTTC
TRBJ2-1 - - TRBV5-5 CASSLGLASSYNEQFF TGTGCCAGCAGCTTGGGCCTAGCGAGCTCCTACAATGAGCAGTTCTTC
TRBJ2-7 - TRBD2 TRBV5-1 CASSFSGGSYEQYF TGCGCCAGCAGCTTCAGCGGCGGGAGCTACGAGCAGTACTTC
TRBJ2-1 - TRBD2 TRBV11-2 CASSLVMLAGANEQFF TGTGCCAGCAGCTTAGTCATGCTAGCGGGAGCCAATGAGCAGTTCTTC
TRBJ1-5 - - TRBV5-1 CASSWTGTSNQPQHF TGCGCCAGCAGCTGGACCGGGACATCAAATCAGCCCCAGCATTTT
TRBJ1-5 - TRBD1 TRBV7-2 CASSLVGQGNDQPQHF TGTGCCAGCAGCCTCGTCGGACAGGGGAACGATCAGCCCCAGCATTTT
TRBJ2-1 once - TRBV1 CTSSHRGGLAKGREKQFF TGCACCAGCAGCCACCGAGGTGGCCTAGCGAAAGGTCGAGAGAAGCAGTTCTTC
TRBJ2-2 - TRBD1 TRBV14 CASSHGQGAAGELFF TGTGCCAGCAGCCACGGACAGGGGGCGGCCGGGGAGCTGTTTTTT
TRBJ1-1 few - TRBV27 CASSLSPHGTEAFF TGTGCCAGCAGTTTATCCCCCCACGGTACTGAAGCTTTCTTT
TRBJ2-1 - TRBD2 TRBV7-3 CASSLTFDSGRAAGRYNEQFF TGTGCCAGCAGCTTAACGTTTGATAGCGGGAGGGCCGCGGGAAGGTACAATGAGCAGTTCTTC
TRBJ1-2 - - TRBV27 CASSFGRANYGYTF TGTGCCAGCAGTTTCGGCAGGGCAAACTATGGCTACACCTTC
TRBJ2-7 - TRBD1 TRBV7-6 CASSSRTGSGEQYF TGTGCCAGCAGCTCCCGGACAGGGTCTGGCGAGCAGTACTTC
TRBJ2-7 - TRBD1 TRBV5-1 CASSPGQGGYEQYF TGCGCCAGCAGCCCGGGACAGGGGGGGTACGAGCAGTACTTC
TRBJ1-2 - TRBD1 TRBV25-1 CARSRDRDGYTF TGTGCCCGATCCCGGGACAGAGATGGCTACACCTTC
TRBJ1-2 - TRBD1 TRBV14 CASSPRTGRANYGYTF TGTGCCAGCAGCCCCAGGACAGGGCGTGCTAACTATGGCTACACCTTC
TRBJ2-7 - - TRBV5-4 CASSLGRETSYEQYF TGTGCCAGCAGCTTGGGCCGGGAGACATCCTACGAGCAGTACTTC
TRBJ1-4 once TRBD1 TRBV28 CASSQQGGGEKLFF TGTGCCAGCAGTCAGCAGGGGGGCGGCGAAAAACTGTTTTTT
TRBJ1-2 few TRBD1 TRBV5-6 CASSLGQGPNYGYTF TGTGCCAGCAGCTTAGGACAGGGACCAAACTATGGCTACACCTTC
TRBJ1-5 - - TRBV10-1 CASLRGLGNQPQHF TGCGCCAGCTTAAGAGGGCTGGGCAATCAGCCCCAGCATTTT
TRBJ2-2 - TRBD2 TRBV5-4 CASSPSSGSTGELFF TGTGCCAGCAGCCCATCTAGCGGGAGCACCGGGGAGCTGTTTTTT